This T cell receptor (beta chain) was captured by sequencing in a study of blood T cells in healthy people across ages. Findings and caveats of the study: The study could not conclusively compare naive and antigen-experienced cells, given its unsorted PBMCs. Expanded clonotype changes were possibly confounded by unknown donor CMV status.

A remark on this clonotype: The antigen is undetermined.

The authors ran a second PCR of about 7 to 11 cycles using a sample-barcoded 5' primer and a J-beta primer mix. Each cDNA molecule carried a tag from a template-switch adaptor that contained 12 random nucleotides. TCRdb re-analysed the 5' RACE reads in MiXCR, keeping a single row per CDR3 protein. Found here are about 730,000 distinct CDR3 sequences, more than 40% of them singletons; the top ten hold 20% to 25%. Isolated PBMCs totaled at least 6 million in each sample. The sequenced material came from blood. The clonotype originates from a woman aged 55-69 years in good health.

CDR3 region: CASSLRQGAGGYTF. DNA for the CDR3: TGCGCCAGCAGCTTACGACAGGGGGCCGGTGGCTACACCTTC. The V call is TRBV5-1, the J call TRBJ1-2; 10 bases agree with TRBD1. The CDR3 spans 14 residues. From germline, CDR1 is SGHRS and CDR2 YFSETQ. V gave up 2 bases and J gave up 7 bases; unmatched junction bases: 5.